Included here is one TCR beta chain sequence, with context. This entry is derived from a study of blood T cell repertoires in COVID-19. The CDR3 length is 15 residues. Germline loops: CDR1 MNHEY, CDR2 SMNVEV (reference sequence). The V gene lost 9 bases and the J gene lost 1 base, with 13 bases spanning the gap. Clones were read by immunoSEQ multiplex PCR, and TCRdb kept only the in-frame ones, dropping some. Seen here are about 250,000 clones, 70% to 90% observed once, and the top ten hold roughly 3%. Sample: peripheral blood. The sequence derives from a man aged 18-30 years with active or convalescent COVID-19. The chain employs TRBV27 and TRBJ2-6; D is unclear. The CDR3 spells CASAEFGSGANVLTF. The DNA for the CDR3 is TGTGCCAGTGCCGAGTTCGGGTCTGGGGCCAACGTCCTGACTTTC.